The rows below give T cell receptor beta chains drawn from one sample of a study of control samples from healthy donors and cancer patients. Sequencing was performed with immunoSEQ multiplex PCR; in TCRdb, only in-frame clones are kept and a portion is missing. The repertoire holds approximately 89,000 clones, with around nine tenths as singletons. The sequenced sample consisted of blood. These receptors originate from a man aged 30 to 45 in good health. Each CDR3 is given without its conserved first and last residue. The D gene is left open where the match is weak. Rows may omit the clone size; those that give it use once, few, many or a size class.

d_gene,v_gene,abundance,j_gene,CDR3aa
NA,TRBV3-1/TRBV3-2,NA,TRBJ2-5,ASRTTSQETQY
TRBD1,TRBV7-2,NA,TRBJ2-1,ASSYRQGNEQF
NA,TRBV24-1,NA,TRBJ1-2,ATSDAVYGYT
TRBD1,TRBV14,once,TRBJ1-5,ASRIPKNRGRSNQPQH
NA,TRBV6-5,NA,TRBJ1-2,ASRQLDTSYGYT
TRBD1,TRBV11-2,NA,TRBJ1-2,ASSLGQGAYGYT
NA,TRBV3-1/TRBV3-2,once,TRBJ1-6,ASRLSRGASPLH
NA,TRBV7-9,NA,TRBJ2-1,ASSLGVRGNEQF
NA,TRBV24-1,NA,TRBJ2-5,ATSVGQGETQY
NA,TRBV10-3,NA,TRBJ2-2,AGRANTGELF
NA,TRBV7-2,NA,TRBJ2-3,ASSLVAGGSGLTDTQY
NA,TRBV25-1,NA,TRBJ1-2,ASSDYYGYT
NA,TRBV4-1,NA,TRBJ1-1,ASSRRPGDGTEAF
NA,TRBV6-5,NA,TRBJ1-5,ASKGPGSNQPQH
TRBD2,TRBV3-1/TRBV3-2,NA,TRBJ2-3,ASSQLGGGARTQY
TRBD2,TRBV27,NA,TRBJ2-1,ASSLRTSGGIYNEQF
NA,TRBV30,NA,TRBJ2-3,AWSKTGLGTDTQY
NA,TRBV19,NA,TRBJ1-2,ASSIFPYGYT
TRBD1,TRBV7-2,few,TRBJ1-2,ASSGQGGNYGYT
NA,TRBV30,NA,TRBJ2-7,AWSRAHYEQY
TRBD1,TRBV19,NA,TRBJ1-2,ASSIVSPTGGRGYT
NA,TRBV6-5,once,TRBJ1-2,ASSQGPLGYT
TRBD1,TRBV5-1,NA,TRBJ2-5,ASSLERGRGGKETQY
NA,TRBV27,NA,TRBJ1-2,ASSSQGNGYT
TRBD2,TRBV7-9,NA,TRBJ2-3,ASLNLGSGGAVQDTQY
TRBD2,TRBV7-2,few,TRBJ2-7,ASSLMGLAGGSYEQY
NA,TRBV19,NA,TRBJ1-1,ASSSRLTEAF
TRBD2,TRBV9,NA,TRBJ2-2,ASSVGVAGAGELF
TRBD2,TRBV7-2,once,TRBJ2-1,ASSRGLAASYNEQF
NA,TRBV5-4,NA,TRBJ2-4,ASSLSGAPKNIQY
NA,TRBV7-6,NA,TRBJ2-7,ASSLGTDIYEQY
NA,TRBV9,NA,TRBJ2-2,ASSPGSNTGELF
TRBD1,TRBV24-1,NA,TRBJ1-2,ATSDLNWGQGAGYT
NA,TRBV2,NA,TRBJ1-3,ASSYATVKTPGNTIY
NA,TRBV19,NA,TRBJ2-5,ASSIGGGETQY
NA,TRBV5-6,NA,TRBJ1-2,ASSLGQGARYGYT
NA,TRBV7-9,NA,TRBJ1-1,ASSLKEAGNTEAF
NA,TRBV7-9,NA,TRBJ1-2,ASSLAWGRDGGYT
NA,TRBV7-2,NA,TRBJ2-2,ASSLGGYNTGELF
NA,TRBV24-1,NA,TRBJ1-2,ATSDYGGGISYGYT
NA,TRBV27,NA,TRBJ2-3,ASSLRDPQRSDTQY
NA,TRBV18,NA,TRBJ2-1,ASSPAGPGLNEQF
TRBD1,TRBV19,NA,TRBJ1-2,ASSRQGDYGYT
NA,TRBV24-1,NA,TRBJ1-5,ATSERTRNQPQH
TRBD1,TRBV30,NA,TRBJ1-2,AWRLTGVSNYGYT
NA,TRBV7-8,few,TRBJ2-2,ASSLGSANTGELF
TRBD1,TRBV7-8,once,TRBJ2-2,ASSLVPGQSPTGELF
TRBD1,TRBV29-1,NA,TRBJ2-5,SVEDVNRGSETQY
NA,TRBV19,NA,TRBJ2-2,ASSIGGYTGELF
TRBD1,TRBV10-3,NA,TRBJ2-7,AISEPGQGPRGEQY
NA,TRBV20-1,NA,TRBJ2-2,SASRWGTSNTGELF
NA,TRBV6-1,NA,TRBJ1-5,ASSEADLYSNQPQH